These T cell receptor beta chains were read from a single sample in a study of T cell repertoires in cytomegalovirus infection. TCRdb independently ran MiXCR on the reads; one entry per CDR3 protein. This table holds nearly 450,000 distinct CDR3 sequences, roughly 31% found once. The material sequenced was PBMCs. These receptors all come from a human donor in good health (CMV status not recorded). Some clones in this sample may be carry-over from other donors' samples. Each CDR3 is given with its conserved first and last residue. A D gene is named only where the DNA matches it firmly. Part of the rows lack a size; the others show once, few, many or a class for expanded clones.

TRBV5-6	-	-	TRBJ2-1	TGTGCCAGCAGCTTGGCTGATAACCCCTACAATGAGCAGTTCTTC	CASSLADNPYNEQFF
TRBV6-2/TRBV6-3	-	-	TRBJ2-5	TGTGCCAGCAGTTACTCACAGCCTGGGTTGTGGACCCAGTACTTC	CASSYSQPGLWTQYF
TRBV11-2	TRBD2	-	TRBJ2-1	TGTGCCAGCAGCTTAGATGGGACTAGCGGGGATGAGCAGTTCTTC	CASSLDGTSGDEQFF
TRBV7-2	TRBD2	many	TRBJ2-7	TGTGCCAGCAGCCGGGACGGGAGGTCCTACGAGCAGTACTTC	CASSRDGRSYEQYF
TRBV7-6	-	many	TRBJ2-7	TGTGCCAGCAGCTTCGCGGACAGTGGCGGCGAGCAGTACTTC	CASSFADSGGEQYF
TRBV7-6	-	-	TRBJ1-4	TGTGCCAGCAGCCTCGGGAGACAGGTACTTGAAAAACTGTTTTTT	CASSLGRQVLEKLFF
TRBV2	-	-	TRBJ1-4	TGTGCCAGCAGTGAAGCGAGCACCTTCCTGGGTGAAAAACTGTTTTTT	CASSEASTFLGEKLFF
TRBV20-1	-	-	TRBJ2-7	TGCAGTGCTAGGGGACCTTCGGGAGACTACGAGCAGTACTTC	CSARGPSGDYEQYF
TRBV5-1	-	-	TRBJ2-7	TGCGCCAGCAGCTTAACGACCAACTACGAGCAGTACTTC	CASSLTTNYEQYF
TRBV12-3/TRBV12-4	-	-	TRBJ1-1	TGTGCCAGCAGTCCCGGGACAAACACTGAAGTTTTCTTT	CASSPGTNTEVFF
TRBV7-9	TRBD2	many	TRBJ2-3	TGTGCCAGCAGCTCCACTAGCGGAGGCACAGATACGCAGTATTTT	CASSSTSGGTDTQYF
TRBV4-3	-	-	TRBJ1-2	TGCGCCAGCAGCCAACTAGGTGGCGCGGACTATGGCTACACCTTC	CASSQLGGADYGYTF
TRBV7-2	-	many	TRBJ1-1	TGTGCCAGCAGCTTAGACGTGTTCACTGAAGCTTTCTTT	CASSLDVFTEAFF
TRBV5-1	-	-	TRBJ2-2	TGCGCCAGCAGCCGGGGGTTTGGGGGCGAGGCCGGGGAGCTGTTTTTT	CASSRGFGGEAGELFF
TRBV11-1	-	few	TRBJ2-2	TGTGCCAGCAGCCTCAGGCGGGGGAACACCGGGGAGCTGTTTTTT	CASSLRRGNTGELFF
TRBV20-1	TRBD1	-	TRBJ2-7	TGCAGTGCGAAGACCGACAGGGGCTTCGAGCAGTACTTC	CSAKTDRGFEQYF
TRBV7-9	-	many	TRBJ2-7	TGTGCCAGCAGCTCAACGGCCGGGACATTGCTTCCCCACGAGCAGTACTTC	CASSSTAGTLLPHEQYF
TRBV30	-	few	TRBJ1-5	TGTGCCTGGAGTCCCCGCGGAAACCATCAGCCCCAGCATTTT	CAWSPRGNHQPQHF
TRBV6-2/TRBV6-3	-	-	TRBJ2-3	TGTGCCAGCAGCCAAGCGATAGATACGCAGTATTTT	CASSQAIDTQYF
TRBV29-1	TRBD2	once	TRBJ2-1	TGCAGCGTTGAAAAAACTAGCGGGGGTTACAATGAGCAGTTCTTC	CSVEKTSGGYNEQFF
TRBV2	TRBD1	few	TRBJ2-5	TGTGCCAGCATCGGACAGGGGGAGAGGAAGACCCAGTACTTC	CASIGQGERKTQYF
TRBV7-6	-	-	TRBJ2-1	TGTGCCAGAAGCCAACAACGGGACGGAAACAATGAGCAGTTCTTC	CARSQQRDGNNEQFF
TRBV6-5	TRBD1	-	TRBJ2-7	TGTGCCAGCAGTCGTAGGGGGCAGCGAAGCTCCTACGAGCAGTACTTC	CASSRRGQRSSYEQYF
TRBV20-1	TRBD1	few	TRBJ2-1	TGCAGTGCGGAGGGACAGGGGGTAGACGATGAGCAGTTCTTC	CSAEGQGVDDEQFF
TRBV5-6	-	few	TRBJ2-1	TGTGCCAGCAGCGGGGACGGCCCGCATTCCCTTAGTGAGCAGTTCTTC	CASSGDGPHSLSEQFF
TRBV6-5	-	few	TRBJ2-3	TGTGCCAGCAGTTACCGACTATCCAGCACAGATACGCAGTATTTT	CASSYRLSSTDTQYF
TRBV7-6	-	many	TRBJ2-3	TGTGCCAGCAGCGCACCGGGGGGCGTCTCCACAGATACGCAGTATTTT	CASSAPGGVSTDTQYF
TRBV7-2	TRBD2	few	TRBJ2-5	TGTGCCAGCAGCTTATTAGCGGGGGGCCAGACGGCCCAGTACTTC	CASSLLAGGQTAQYF
TRBV7-6	TRBD1	many	TRBJ2-5	TGTGCCAGCAGCTTAGCTTTAGGGGGCGAAGAGACCCAGTACTTC	CASSLALGGEETQYF
TRBV28	-	-	TRBJ1-6	TGTGCCAGCGTGAGCGGTACCTCCCCCCTCCACTTT	CASVSGTSPLHF